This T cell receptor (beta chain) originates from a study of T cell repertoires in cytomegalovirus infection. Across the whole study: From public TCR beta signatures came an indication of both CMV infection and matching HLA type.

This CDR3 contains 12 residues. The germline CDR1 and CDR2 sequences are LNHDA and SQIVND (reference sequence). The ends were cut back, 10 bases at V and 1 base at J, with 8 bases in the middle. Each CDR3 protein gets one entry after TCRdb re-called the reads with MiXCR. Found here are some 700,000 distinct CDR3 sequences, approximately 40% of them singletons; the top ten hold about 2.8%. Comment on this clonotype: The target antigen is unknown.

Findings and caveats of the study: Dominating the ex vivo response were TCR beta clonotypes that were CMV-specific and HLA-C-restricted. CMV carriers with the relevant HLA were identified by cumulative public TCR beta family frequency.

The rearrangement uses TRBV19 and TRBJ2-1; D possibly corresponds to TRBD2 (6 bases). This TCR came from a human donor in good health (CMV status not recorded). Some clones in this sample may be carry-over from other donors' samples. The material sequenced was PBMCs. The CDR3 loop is CATGLSYNEQFF. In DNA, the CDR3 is TGTGCCACCGGACTATCCTACAATGAGCAGTTCTTC.